This TCR beta chain was obtained from a study of T-cell reconstitution after alpha-beta-depleted transplantation in children (dated by TCRdb to 2016 to 2018). For the wider study: T-cell immune reconstitution after TCRalphabeta/CD19-depleted allogeneic hematopoietic cell transplantation in children was quantitatively tracked in the study by means of TCR repertoire profiling. Overall study outcomes, separate from this receptor: Hyperexpanded clone frequencies declined over subsequent months; after one year, T-cell counts and TCRbeta diversity were mostly attributed to newly produced T cells. The high TCRbeta diversity at day 60 in some patients was ascribed to recipient T cells and intrathymic progenitors that had survived conditioning. About two months after transplant, the apparently early recovery of alphabetaT-cell counts reportedly depended on just several hundred clones that had expanded rapidly and came from non-depleted graft cells.

Taken with the paper, the label for treatment or condition translates to: allogeneic hematopoietic cell transplantation with graft depleted of TCRalphabeta T cells and CD19 B cells. Transplant recipients were children who received TCRalphabeta/CD19-depleted allogeneic hematopoietic cell grafts. CDR1 and CDR2 (PRHDT, FYEKMQ) derive from the germline V gene (reference sequence). Counted from cysteine to phenylalanine, this CDR3 has 17 amino acids. Of all the DNA, just the CDR3 is kept, 51 bases in frame from base 1. Germline trimming: 5 bases from V, 3 bases from J; junction bases outside gene matches: 4. This clonotype was seen at least ten times. Its antigen target is currently unknown. The sample holds no much larger clone one base away, and base qualities are not on file. The method behind the library was PCR. Sequencer: Illumina HiSeq 2500. Molecular barcoding was employed in the preparation of TCR libraries, with unique molecular identifiers being used to normalize TCRbeta repertoire quantification. TCRdb redid the processing of the public reads, applying fastp at Q25 and MiXCR, and retained in-frame beta chains. Here each entry gathers all rows of one CDR3 protein and keeps the most common genes and DNA. The sample has 200,000 to 250,000 distinct CDR3 sequences on record, approximately 11% of them singletons. Approximately 28% of the sample rests with the top ten.

This receptor chain uses TRBV13 and TRBJ2-2; the junction holds 15 bases that match TRBD2. This material consisted of PBMCs, taken before TCRalphabeta/CD19-depleted stem cell transplant. The TCR originated in a child younger than two with acute myeloid leukemia, due to receive a stem cell transplant. At the DNA level, the sequence is TGTGCCAGCAGCCCAGGACTAGCGGGAGGGTACACCGGGGAGCTGTTTTTT. Its protein is CASSPGLAGGYTGELFF.